The clone carrying this T cell receptor beta chain was counted a few times. The target antigen is unknown. The sample belongs to a study of blood T cells in healthy people across ages. The authors ran a second PCR of about 6 to 11 cycles using a sample-barcoded 5' primer and a J-beta primer mix. All samples yielded 3 million or more CDR3-containing paired-end reads. TCRdb reprocessed the 5' RACE reads via MiXCR and lists one record per CDR3 protein. Among some 900,000 distinct CDR3 sequences, approximately 49% were seen once, and the ten largest hold around 15%. Study-wide results and caveats: In long-lived donors, naive CD4+ cell counts and diversity exceeded those of aged donors.

This CDR3 is 13 amino acids long. Germline-derived CDR1 and CDR2 are SGHTA and FQGTGA. V lost 6 bases, J lost 4 bases, and 12 bases lay in between. Isolation yielded PBMCs, at least 6.5 million per sample, in every case. The total RNA that was extracted per sample amounted to at least 5 micrograms. The TCR was taken from a man aged 30 to 45 in good health. The V and J genes are TRBV7-3 and TRBJ1-1; no firm D call. Sequencing was carried out using blood. CDR3: CASSLSPITEAFF. DNA of the CDR3: TGTGCCAGCAGTCTTTCCCCCATCACTGAAGCTTTCTTT.